The 3 T cell receptor beta chains below come from one sample, sequenced in a study of beta chain features in type 1 diabetes. What was sequenced were expressed TCRB transcripts, since all of the isolated RNA had been reverse transcribed. Here immunoSEQ multiplex PCR was the method, and the copy in TCRdb shows in-frame clones only, minus some. The sample has fewer than 900,000 clones, 15% to 20% seen once; the top ten hold 0.023%. Source material: naive CD4+ T cells from blood. These receptors came from a woman aged 18-30 years in good health.

This clone was observed a few times. This chain links TRBV7-2 with TRBJ2-7; tentative D call: TRBD2 (5 bases). This CDR3 region has 19 residues. Trimming took off 5 bases at V and 2 bases at J, with 28 bases between the two ends. CDR1 SGHTA and CDR2 FQGNSA come from the germline V gene. CDR3 sequence (DNA): TGTGCCAGCAGCGGAGGTGGTTCTGGGTTAGAGGTTAGGGCCTACGAGCAGTACTTC. This gives the protein CASSGGGSGLEVRAYEQYF.

This clone came up a few times. V is TRBV7-6 and J is TRBJ2-2, with 8 nucleotides matching TRBD1. Trimming took 4 bases from V and 7 from J; bases not matched to a gene: 8. The germline V gene has CDR1 SGHVS and CDR2 FNYEAQ. CDR3 size: 15 residues. The CDR3 nucleotides read TGTGCCAGCAGCTCCGTCAGGGGGCGGATCGGGGAGCTGTTTTTT. Amino acids: CASSSVRGRIGELFF. The full variable domain, rest sourced from reference TRBV7-6 and TRBJ2-2, is GAGVSQSPRYKVTKRGQDVALRCDPISGHVSLYWYRQALGQGPEFLTYFNYEAQQDKSGLPNDRFSAERPEGSISTLTIQRTEQRDSAMYRCASSSVRGRIGELFFGEGSRLTVL.

This clone was counted a few times. The chain couples TRBV18 to TRBJ2-7, with TRBD1 as a possible D gene (5 bases). In germline, CDR1 is KGHSH, CDR2 LQKENI. This CDR3 region has 16 residues. V was pared by 3 bases and J by 7 bases, with 22 bases between. CDR3 coding DNA: TGTGCCAGCTCACCCACACGGCAGGGCTTATACGGTGAGCAGTACTTC. Translation gives CASSPTRQGLYGEQYF.